This T cell receptor (beta chain) was recovered during a study of naive and memory T cell subsets (dated 2017 in TCRdb). About the investigation overall: An open-source, UMI-based TCR alpha and beta sequencing pipeline was applied to sorted naive and memory peripheral blood T cell subsets. Complete agreement was observed between the functional CMV T cell responses and the IgG serology results. RNA was DNase-treated and reverse transcribed with TCR constant-region primers, mostly using SuperScript III. General conclusions and limits of the study: Once error correction was done, more than 95% of naive TCR sequences showed up just once, which made the naive abundance distributions much steeper than those of the memory subsets. TCR abundance followed a power law with an exponent that was different for naive and memory subsets but consistent across the three individuals. Clonotypes were defined as single alpha or beta chain sequences, not paired alpha/beta receptors. RNA-based TCR counts may be affected by expression changes linked to T cell activation and differentiation. The repertoire findings for the naive and memory subsets could not be validated against a ground truth because none was available. A few larger clonotypes were found in naive repertoires, especially CD8, and these larger clonotypes were possibly memory cells re-expressing CD45RA. Gini index rose and Shannon and inverse Simpson diversity fell from naive through CM, EM and EMRA in both CD4 and CD8 cells.

The CDR3 contains 14 residues, cysteine and phenylalanine counted. Kept here is only the CDR3 DNA, which spans 42 bases and is read in frame from base 1. Compared with germline, V lacks 3 bases and J lacks 7 bases; bases without a gene match: 8. Sequences MDHEN (CDR1) and SYDVKM (CDR2) are obtained from the germline V gene. This clonotype turned up a few times. There is no known antigen for this receptor. No base qualities exist here, and no much larger clone lies one base off it. The library was produced with UMI-ligation and nested PCR. The beta constant-region primer consisted of an equimolar mixture of two oligonucleotides that together covered TRBC1 and TRBC2. Four rounds of PCR, combining the SP2 primer with nested alpha and beta constant-region primers, were used to amplify the ligated cDNA. A single-stranded oligonucleotide bearing the SP2 primer plus a 12-nucleotide UMI was ligated onto the 3' end of the cDNA by T4 RNA ligase 1. Incubation of the ligation reaction was carried out at 16 degrees C for about 20-25 hours. PCR2 was typically run as a SYBR Green qPCR and stopped at a predetermined threshold to prevent over-amplification. Agencourt AMPure XP magnetic beads were used for all purifications after the first. Libraries were quantified by Qubit and checked on a TapeStation, where a main peak was expected near 650 bp. Sequencing of the pooled libraries was done on an Illumina MiSeq using v2 2x251 paired-end kits, which typically yielded roughly 0.85-2 million reads per sample. Each sample was pooled at approximately 4.3 nM, and about 4.5-8% PhiX was included to help cluster recognition. In the source study's methods: Decombinator assigned V and J genes to Demultiplexor-processed FASTQ reads by tag matching, allowing a single base-pair mismatch. Collapsinator used UMIs to correct both sequencing errors and frequency errors arising from PCR heterogeneity. TCRs were translated and CDR3s were extracted from the conserved cysteine to the FGXG phenylalanine by CDR3Translator, with non-productive sequences being flagged. Gini, Shannon entropy and inverse Simpson indices were calculated on repertoires that had been subsampled to equal numbers of UMI-defined TCRs. Within the linear range, a power law was fitted to clonotype abundance distributions using maximum likelihood. Similar UMI counts, unique TCR numbers and clonal distributions were obtained with the pipeline and with MIGEC on one naive CD8 sample. In one analysis, naive TCRs that were also found in any memory subset of the same donor were excluded from the naive repertoire. A set of some 7,000 CMV-associated CDR3 sequences, compiled from VDJdb and a published dataset, was used to search the repertoires. The raw public reads went through TCRdb reprocessing: fastp at Q25, MiXCR clone calling, in-frame beta chains kept. Rows merge per CDR3 protein into single entries with the most common DNA and genes. The V and J calls were not made by the authors but by TCRdb's processing. The sample table holds some 82,000 distinct CDR3 sequences, of which about 11% were seen once. The top ten clones comprise around 0.13% of the sample.

TCR alpha and beta chain libraries were amplified separately from the second PCR step onward. CMV status of each donor was established by measuring IFNgamma production from CD4+ T cells after fresh PBMCs were stimulated overnight with CMV viral lysate. CD4 T cells were positively selected with Miltenyi beads, followed by positive selection of CD8 T cells from the CD4-negative fraction. After staining for CD3, CD4, CD8, CD45RA, CD27 and a live/dead dye, cells were sorted on a BD Aria II into four subsets based on CD45RA and CD27. A few healthy volunteers provided blood, and each donor's sample was split into CD4 and CD8 T cells and then further divided into four differentiation subsets. Roughly 120 ml of peripheral blood was collected from each donor, and PBMC were isolated from the blood using Ficoll-Paque PLUS density-gradient centrifugation. After sorting, cells were lysed in RLT buffer, RNA was extracted using a Qiagen RNeasy kit, and the extracted RNA was stored at -80 degrees C.

Sequences were obtained from naive CD4+ T cells from blood. Reading the label with the study, this specimen's cell subset or site is: naive T cells, CD45RA high CD27+. This TCR derives from a human donor in good health. This chain joins TRBV28 to TRBJ1-1; 7 bases in the middle match TRBD1. The nucleotide sequence is given as TGTGCCAGCAGTTTCTGGGACAGACAAAATGAAGCTTTCTTT. Its coded protein is CASSFWDRQNEAFF.